Following are 20 T cell receptor beta chains from one sample sequenced in a study of cytomegalovirus exposure and HLA in healthy donors. PCR used 60 Vbeta primers and 13 Jbeta primers. Sequencing used immunoSEQ multiplex PCR; TCRdb keeps in-frame clones, though not all of them. The top ten clones hold around 1% of a sample with about 140,000 clones, approximately 79% of them seen once. Sequenced sample: PBMCs. All receptors come from a man aged 18-30 years in good health and CMV-seronegative.

Notes on this clone: Since the CDR3 does not end with the conserved phenylalanine or tryptophan, this likely comes from a read error. No DNA is shown, since the ends of the CDR3 on it are uncertain; the CDR3 is the one TCRdb lists. J is TRBJ1-2 and V is TRBV21-1. TRBV21-1 corresponds to a pseudogene. The CDR3 numbers 8 amino acids, ends counted. The CDR3: CASSKDGR.

This chain uses TRBV11-2 with TRBJ2-7; TRBD1 aligns across 10 bases. CDR3 size: 14 residues. In germline, CDR1 is SGHAT, CDR2 FQNNGV. After removal of 5 bases from V and 3 bases from J, the junction contained 4 bases not matched to a gene. The CDR3 DNA is TGTGCCAGCAGCCTAGGACAGGGGGGCTACGAGCAGTACTTC. Its translation is CASSLGQGGYEQYF. The full variable domain, its missing parts supplied by reference TRBV11-2 and TRBJ2-7, is EAGVAQSPRYKIIEKRQSVAFWCNPISGHATLYWYQQILGQGPKLLIQFQNNGVVDDSQLPKDRFSAERLKGVDSTLKIQPAKLEDSAVYLCASSLGQGGYEQYFGPGTRLTVT.

In regard to this clone: A read error may produce the germline difference seen at one junction end. This sequence joins TRBV7-9 and TRBJ2-4; 8 nucleotides agree with TRBD2. Germline values: CDR1 SEHNR, CDR2 FQNEAQ (reference sequence). The CDR3 sequence is 14 residues long. CDR3 protein: CASSSGLAINIQYF. The CDR3 coding sequence is TGTGCCAGCAGCTCAGGACTAGCCATAAACATTCAGTACTTC.

The V and J genes are TRBV19 and TRBJ1-3, with D unresolved. Germline-derived CDR1 and CDR2 are LNHDA and SQIVND (reference sequence). The CDR3 sequence is 13 residues long. Trimming shortened V by 5 bases and J by 5 bases, and 10 bases separated the two germline ends. DNA for the CDR3: TGTGCCAGTAGTCTCGCGGGCAGAAACACCATATATTTT. The encoded protein is CASSLAGRNTIYF.

The genes are TRBV12-5 and TRBJ1-1; 7 bases line up with TRBD1. Germline V CDR1 and CDR2: LGHNT, FRNRAP. This CDR3 is 17 amino acids long. V was pared by 0 bases and J by 0 bases, with 7 bases of the junction left unmatched. CDR3: CASGLVPTGAMNTEAFF. The CDR3 nucleotides are TGTGCTAGTGGTTTGGTACCAACAGGGGCTATGAACACTGAAGCTTTCTTT.

This chain joins TRBV30 and TRBJ2-1, with TRBD2 identical over 7 bases. The length of the CDR3 is 12 residues. J gave up 7 bases and V 2 bases, and 2 bases lay outside the gene matches. Germline-derived CDR1 and CDR2 are GTSNPN and SVGIG (reference sequence). Here the CDR3 reads CAWSSGVNEQFF. CDR3 coding DNA: TGTGCCTGGAGTAGCGGGGTGAATGAGCAGTTCTTC.

V and J are TRBV5-8 and TRBJ1-4, with 9 bases matching TRBD1. V shed 4 bases and J 5 bases; nucleotides not matched to a gene: 9. CDR1 is SGHTS and CDR2 is YDEGEE in the germline V gene. The CDR3 runs 16 residues. This chain's CDR3 is CASSPRDRAVNEKLFF. CDR3 nucleotide sequence: TGTGCCAGCAGCCCGCGGGACAGGGCGGTAAATGAAAAACTGTTTTTT.

J is TRBJ2-6 and V is TRBV5-1; the D gene is possibly TRBD1 (5 bases). With 0 bases removed from V and 3 bases from J, the gap between germline ends came to 13 bases. The germline V gene has CDR1 SGHRS and CDR2 YFSETQ. The CDR3 consists of 17 residues. This CDR3 is CASSLERQSYGANVLTF. The CDR3 nucleotides read TGCGCCAGCAGCTTGGAGCGACAGTCGTATGGGGCCAACGTCCTGACTTTC.

The chain has TRBV7-2 and TRBJ1-3, with TRBD1 identical over 7 bases. J lost 2 bases, V lost 1 base, and 5 bases had no gene match. The CDR3 is made up of 16 amino acids. The V gene's germline CDR1 is SGHTA and CDR2 FQGNSA. The CDR3 sequence: CASSLVRGPTGNTIYF. The DNA of the CDR3 is TGTGCCAGCAGCTTAGTGAGGGGGCCAACTGGAAACACCATATATTTT.

This clone was counted a few times. This sequence joins TRBV2 and TRBJ1-5; D might be TRBD1 (6 bases). V was shortened by 5 bases and J by 7 bases, with 12 bases between the two germline ends. The CDR3 consists of 13 residues. Germline assignment: CDR1 SNHLY and CDR2 FYNNEI. CDR3 in DNA: TGTGCCAGCAGTTCAGGGGAACGCCAGCCCCAGCATTTT. Protein sequence: CASSSGERQPQHF.

This clone was recorded a few times. The chain has TRBV7-9 and TRBJ1-2; 10 nucleotides line up with TRBD1. Germline V lookup: CDR1 SEHNR, CDR2 FQNEAQ (reference sequence). CDR3 length: 14 amino acids. After removal of 5 bases from V and 6 bases from J, the junction contained 6 bases not matched to a gene. CDR3 bases: TGTGCCAGCAGCCGAGGACAGGGGGAAAATGGCTACACCTTC. Translation gives CASSRGQGENGYTF.

The chain couples TRBV19 to TRBJ1-5, with D uncertain. Germline lookup yields CDR1 LNHDA and CDR2 SQIVND (reference sequence). This CDR3 is built from 15 residues. Between the trimmed V and J ends, which lost 2 bases and 0 bases, there was a span of 8 bases. Here the CDR3 reads CASSIRGDSNQPQHF. The CDR3 nucleotides read TGTGCCAGTAGTATACGGGGAGATAGCAATCAGCCCCAGCATTTT.

The chain combines TRBV9 with TRBJ2-5, with TRBD1 identical over 8 bases. J was trimmed by 5 bases and V by 4 bases; bases with no gene match: 7. Germline CDR1 reads SGDLS; CDR2 reads YYNGEE. CDR3 size: 14 residues. The CDR3 coding sequence is TGTGCCAGCAGCTTGCAGGGGGCAGGGGAGACCCAGTACTTC. This encodes CASSLQGAGETQYF.

The genes are TRBV19 and TRBJ1-5; D not resolved. Germline V gene lookup returns CDR1 LNHDA and CDR2 SQIVND (reference sequence). V dropped 3 bases and J dropped 3 bases, with 3 bases sitting between them. There are 12 residues in the CDR3. CDR3 nucleotide sequence: TGTGCCAGTAGTATCGTCAATCAGCCCCAGCATTTT. Amino acids: CASSIVNQPQHF.

This clone appeared once. The rearrangement uses TRBV19 and TRBJ2-3, with D possibly matching TRBD2 (5 bases). With 3 bases removed from V and 4 bases from J, the gap between germline ends came to 11 bases. The CDR3 loop spans 14 amino acids. CDR1 and CDR2 (germline): LNHDA, SQIVND (reference sequence). CDR3 protein: CASSIGLAPDTQYF. The CDR3 bases are TGTGCCAGTAGTATCGGGCTAGCACCAGATACGCAGTATTTT.

This clone was found once. The V gene is TRBV27, the J gene TRBJ2-1; D unclear. V was clipped by 4 bases and J by 4 bases, with 5 bases between them. The germline gives CDR1 MNHEY, CDR2 SMNVEV (reference sequence). The CDR3 runs 12 residues. CDR3 bases: TGTGCCAGCAGTTCCAGGTACAATGAGCAGTTCTTC. Its protein product is CASSSRYNEQFF.

The CDR3: CASSLDPSYGYTF. CDR3 DNA: TGCGCCAGCAGCTTGGATCCCAGCTATGGCTACACCTTC. This chain links TRBV5-1 with TRBJ1-2, with unresolved D. The CDR3 has 13 amino acids. Trimming stripped 0 bases from V and 4 bases from J, with 7 bases between. Germline CDR1 is SGHRS and CDR2 is YFSETQ.

This clone has just a few counts. The chain has TRBV7-9 and TRBJ2-3, with D perhaps TRBD2 (7 bases). Looked up from germline, CDR1 is SEHNR and CDR2 is FQNEAQ (reference sequence). The CDR3 sequence is 17 residues long. Trimming left V 2 bases short and J 4 bases short, with 19 bases between. CDR3 loop: CASSLFRGGVGSDTQYF. The CDR3 region has the DNA TGTGCCAGCAGCTTATTTAGGGGGGGCGTGGGGTCAGATACGCAGTATTTT.

V usage is TRBV7-8 and J usage is TRBJ2-3, with 10 bases identical to TRBD2. Losses at the gene ends were 1 base for V and 4 bases for J; bases not matched to a gene: 5. Germline CDR1 SGHVS, CDR2 FQNEAQ. This CDR3 has 16 residues. This CDR3 is CASSLGLAGGADTQYF. CDR3 DNA sequence: TGTGCCAGCAGCTTAGGATTAGCGGGGGGCGCAGATACGCAGTATTTT.

The chain links TRBV6-1 to TRBJ2-1; 7 positions agree with TRBD2. The CDR3 is made up of 15 amino acids. Losses at the gene ends were 6 bases for V and 0 bases for J; bases not matched to a gene: 5. Germline V gives CDR1 MNHNS, CDR2 SASEGT. CDR3 DNA: TGTGCCAGCAGCTGGACTAGTCGCTCCTACAATGAGCAGTTCTTC. This encodes CASSWTSRSYNEQFF.